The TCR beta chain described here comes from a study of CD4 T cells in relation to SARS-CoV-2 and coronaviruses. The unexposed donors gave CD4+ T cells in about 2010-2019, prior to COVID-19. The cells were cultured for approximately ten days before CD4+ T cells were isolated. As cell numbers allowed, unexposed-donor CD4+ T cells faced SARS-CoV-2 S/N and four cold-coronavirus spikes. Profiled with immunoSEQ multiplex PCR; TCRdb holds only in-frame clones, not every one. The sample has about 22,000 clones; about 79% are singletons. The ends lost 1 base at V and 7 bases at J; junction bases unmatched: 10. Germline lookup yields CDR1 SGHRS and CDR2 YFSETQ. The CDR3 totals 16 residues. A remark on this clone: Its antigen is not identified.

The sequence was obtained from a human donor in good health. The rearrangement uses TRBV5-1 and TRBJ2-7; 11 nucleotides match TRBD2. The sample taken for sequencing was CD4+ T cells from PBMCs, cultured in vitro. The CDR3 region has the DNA TGCGCCAGCAGCTTGCCATTAGCGGGAGGGCCGGAGGAGCAGTACTTC. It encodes CASSLPLAGGPEEQYF.